The clone carrying this T cell receptor beta chain was seen many times. This CDR3 has 14 residues. Trimming cost V 5 bases and J 2 bases, with 12 bases left between them. Per the germline V gene, CDR1 is LGHDT and CDR2 is YNNKEL (reference sequence). This sample is part of a study of blood T cells in healthy people across ages. The second PCR ran about 6 to 12 cycles with a sample-barcoded 5' primer and J-beta primers. TCRdb re-called the 5' RACE reads with MiXCR, one entry per CDR3 protein. The sample records around 900,000 distinct CDR3 sequences, 29% being singletons. This sequence was found in a woman aged 80 or over in good health. The source material was blood. The rearrangement joins TRBV3-1 to TRBJ2-5; D is unresolved. Here the CDR3 DNA reads TGTGCCAGCAGCTTCCAAGTGGCGCAAGAGACCCAGTACTTC. Translation gives CASSFQVAQETQYF.